This T cell receptor (beta chain) originates from a study of beta chain features in type 1 diabetes. This clone appeared a few times. The antigen remains unidentified. Expressed TCRB transcripts were sequenced because the isolated RNA had all been reverse transcribed beforehand. Sequenced by immunoSEQ multiplex PCR; TCRdb stores in-frame clones only, minus some. Here the sample spans roughly 280,000 clones, around 24% being singletons. Germline V gene sequence: CDR1 LNHDA, CDR2 SQIVND (reference sequence). V shed 5 bases and J 0 bases; nucleotides not matched to a gene: 4. This CDR3 contains 14 residues. Sorting that relied on CD45RO/CCR7/CD25/CD127/CD95/CD27 yielded CD4+ naive, central memory, regulatory and stem cell-like memory cells. Study-wide findings and caveats: The cDNA sequencing approach could over-represent high-TCR-expressing cells. Type 1 diabetes patients had moderately but significantly shorter TCRB CDR3s in all four CD4+ subsets. Patients' naive, central memory and Treg TCRB repertoires seemed closer to one another than those of healthy donors. Reduced insertions and increased deletions marked VDJ junctions in type 1 diabetes patients.

Material: naive CD4+ T cells from blood. The sequence was obtained from a woman aged 25 to 39 with type 1 diabetes. V usage is TRBV19 and J usage is TRBJ2-7, with 7 bases identical to TRBD1. Here the CDR3 DNA reads TGTGCCAGTAGTTCCGACAGGGCCTCCTACGAGCAGTACTTC. Translating gives CASSSDRASYEQYF.